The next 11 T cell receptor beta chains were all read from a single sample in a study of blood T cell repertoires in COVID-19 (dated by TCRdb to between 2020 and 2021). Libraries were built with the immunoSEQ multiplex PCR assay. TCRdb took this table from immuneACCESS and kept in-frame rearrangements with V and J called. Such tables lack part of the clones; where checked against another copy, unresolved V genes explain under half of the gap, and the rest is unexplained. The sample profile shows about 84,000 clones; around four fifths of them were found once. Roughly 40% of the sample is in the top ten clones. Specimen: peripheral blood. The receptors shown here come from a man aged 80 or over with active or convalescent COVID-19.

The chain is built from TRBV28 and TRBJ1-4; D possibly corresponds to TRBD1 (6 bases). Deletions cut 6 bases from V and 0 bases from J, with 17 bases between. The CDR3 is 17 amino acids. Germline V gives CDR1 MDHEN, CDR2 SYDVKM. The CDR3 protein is CASSSWGEGATNEKLFF. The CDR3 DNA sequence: TGTGCCAGCAGCAGTTGGGGGGAGGGGGCAACTAATGAAAAACTGTTTTTT.

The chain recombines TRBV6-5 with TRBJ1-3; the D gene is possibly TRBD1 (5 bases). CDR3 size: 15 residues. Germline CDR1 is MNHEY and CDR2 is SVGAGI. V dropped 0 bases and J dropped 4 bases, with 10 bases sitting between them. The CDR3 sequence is CASSYSQGRGNTIYF. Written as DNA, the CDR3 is TGTGCCAGCAGTTACTCGCAGGGCCGCGGAAACACCATATATTTT.

The CDR3 DNA reads TGTGCCAGCAGCTTGCCCGGGACAGTTAACTTTCTCGAGCAGTACTTC. Translated: CASSLPGTVNFLEQYF. This chain links TRBV11-1 with TRBJ2-7, with 7 bases matching TRBD1. Germline V gives CDR1 SGHAT, CDR2 FQDESV (reference sequence). This CDR3 region has 16 residues. The V gene end was trimmed by 3 bases and the J gene end by 6 bases; junction bases not matched to a gene: 14.

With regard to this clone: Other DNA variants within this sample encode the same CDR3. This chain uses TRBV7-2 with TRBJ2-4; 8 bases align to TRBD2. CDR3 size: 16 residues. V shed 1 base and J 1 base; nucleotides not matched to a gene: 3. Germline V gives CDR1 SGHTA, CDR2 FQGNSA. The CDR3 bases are TGTGCCAGCAGCTTAGGTGGCGGGAGGGCCAAAAACATTCAGTACTTC. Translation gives CASSLGGGRAKNIQYF.

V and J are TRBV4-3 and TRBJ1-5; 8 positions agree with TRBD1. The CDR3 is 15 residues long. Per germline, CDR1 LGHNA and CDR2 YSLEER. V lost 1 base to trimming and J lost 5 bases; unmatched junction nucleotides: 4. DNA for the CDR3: TGCGCCAGCAGCCAAGGGACAGGGAACGATCAGCCCCAGCATTTT. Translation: CASSQGTGNDQPQHF.

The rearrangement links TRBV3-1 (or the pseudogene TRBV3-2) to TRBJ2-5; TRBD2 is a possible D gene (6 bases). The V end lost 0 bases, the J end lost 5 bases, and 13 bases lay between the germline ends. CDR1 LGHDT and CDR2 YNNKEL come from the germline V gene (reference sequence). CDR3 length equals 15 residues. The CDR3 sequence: CASSQDYGRLETQYF. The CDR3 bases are TGTGCCAGCAGCCAAGACTACGGGAGATTGGAGACCCAGTACTTC.

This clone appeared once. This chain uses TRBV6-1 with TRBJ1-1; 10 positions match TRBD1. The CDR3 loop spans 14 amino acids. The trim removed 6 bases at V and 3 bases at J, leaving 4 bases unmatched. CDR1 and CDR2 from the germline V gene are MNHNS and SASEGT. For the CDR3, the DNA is TGTGCCAGCAGGGTCGGGACAGGGGACACTGAAGCTTTCTTT. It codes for CASRVGTGDTEAFF.

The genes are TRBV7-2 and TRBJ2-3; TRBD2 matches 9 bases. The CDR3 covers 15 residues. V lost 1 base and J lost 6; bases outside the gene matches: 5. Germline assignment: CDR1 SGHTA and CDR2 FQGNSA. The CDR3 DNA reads TGTGCCAGCAGCTTAGTTCGCGGGAGGGTTGATACGCAGTATTTT. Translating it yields CASSLVRGRVDTQYF.

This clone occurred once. As DNA, the CDR3 is TGTGCCAGCAGCCAGACAGGGAACTCCTACAATGAGCAGTTCTTC. It specifies CASSQTGNSYNEQFF. V and J are TRBV11-2 and TRBJ2-1; TRBD1 agrees at 7 bases. Germline CDR1 is SGHAT and CDR2 is FQNNGV. This CDR3 is built from 15 residues. The V segment lost 5 bases and the J segment 0 bases; nucleotides outside the gene matches: 4.

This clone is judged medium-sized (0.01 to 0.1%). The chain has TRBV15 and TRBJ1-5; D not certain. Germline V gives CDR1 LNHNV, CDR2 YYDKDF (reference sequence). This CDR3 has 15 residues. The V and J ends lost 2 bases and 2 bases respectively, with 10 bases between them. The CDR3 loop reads CATSRTYGGNQPQHF. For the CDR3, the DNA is TGTGCCACCAGCAGAACGTACGGGGGCAATCAGCCCCAGCATTTT.

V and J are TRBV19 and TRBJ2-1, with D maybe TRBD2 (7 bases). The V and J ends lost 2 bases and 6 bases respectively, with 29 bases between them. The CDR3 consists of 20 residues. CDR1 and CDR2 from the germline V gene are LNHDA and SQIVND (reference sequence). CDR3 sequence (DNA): TGTGCCAGTAGTATATCTCTGGCGGGGGTCGGCAGGGGATACCGCAATGAGCAGTTCTTC. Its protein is CASSISLAGVGRGYRNEQFF.